These 14 T cell receptor beta chains share one sample of origin, sequenced in a study of CD8+ T cells in alopecia areata. As the sequencing template, cDNA was produced by extracting RNA and reverse transcribing it. Assay used: immunoSEQ multiplex PCR; TCRdb lists only in-frame clones, some missing. The profile shows about 140,000 clones, 58% of them singletons. Material: CD4+ T cells sorted from blood, obtained at week 0. These receptors all come from a human donor with alopecia areata.

There are a few counts of this clone. V gene TRBV29-1 combines with J gene TRBJ2-7; D might be TRBD1 or TRBD2, each matching 5 bases. Trimming removed 4 bases from V and 1 base from J, with 17 bases in between. Germline V gene lookup returns CDR1 SQVTM and CDR2 ANQGSEA. This CDR3 comprises 15 residues. CDR3 nucleotides: TGCAGCGTTGTGGGAGTTAGAGGACATTCCTACGAGCAGTACTTC. Encoded protein: CSVVGVRGHSYEQYF.

CDR3 amino acids: CSAGGGQGHYEQYF. The CDR3 DNA reads TGCAGCGCCGGAGGGGGACAGGGGCACTACGAGCAGTACTTC. The chain couples TRBV29-1 to TRBJ2-7; 10 bases fit TRBD1. CDR1 and CDR2 from the germline V gene are SQVTM and ANQGSEA. The trim removed 7 bases at V and 3 bases at J, leaving 9 bases unmatched. The CDR3 is made up of 14 amino acids.

This clone has only a few counts. This chain joins TRBV29-1 and TRBJ1-5; 7 bases align to TRBD1. CDR3 length: 13 amino acids. Trimming removed 1 base from V and 7 bases from J; junction bases left unmatched: 4. Germline V gives CDR1 SQVTM, CDR2 ANQGSEA. The CDR3 DNA is TGCAGCGTTGAAGGACAGGGAGGGCAGCCCCAGCATTTT. This sequence encodes CSVEGQGGQPQHF.

This rearrangement joins TRBV4-1 to TRBJ1-1; the D is unclear. V dropped 1 base and J dropped 0 bases, with 9 bases sitting between them. Germline V gene data show CDR1 as MGHRA and CDR2 as YSYEKL. The CDR3 has 15 amino acids. CDR3 nucleotides: TGCGCCAGCAGCCAAGGGAGACATATGAACACTGAAGCTTTCTTT. Its translation is CASSQGRHMNTEAFF.

CDR3 residues: CASRSGLGRGLLGRAFF. In DNA form, the CDR3 reads TGTGCCAGCAGGTCGGGTTTGGGCAGGGGGCTCCTCGGCCGGGCTTTCTTT. The chain carries TRBV5-6 and TRBJ1-1, with 8 nucleotides matching TRBD1. The junction had 23 bases not matched to a gene; V was cut back by 5 bases and J by 11 bases. This CDR3 spans 17 amino acids. Germline V gene data show CDR1 as SGHDT and CDR2 as YYEEEE.

This chain connects TRBV30 to TRBJ2-4; D is perhaps TRBD2 (7 bases). V was trimmed by 1 base and J by 2 bases, leaving 18 bases between them. The CDR3 totals 17 residues. The germline CDR1 and CDR2 sequences are GTSNPN and SVGIG (reference sequence). This CDR3 reads CAWSETGGPATKNIQYF. The CDR3 region has the DNA TGTGCCTGGAGTGAGACGGGGGGCCCCGCAACCAAAAACATTCAGTACTTC.

Here the CDR3 reads CASSLDATPYEQYF. CDR3 nucleotide sequence: TGCGCCAGCAGCTTGGACGCCACCCCCTACGAGCAGTACTTC. The rearrangement uses TRBV5-1 and TRBJ2-7; D call uncertain. The CDR3 runs 14 residues. CDR1 and CDR2 (germline): SGHRS, YFSETQ. V gave up 0 bases and J gave up 2 bases, with 9 bases separating them.

V usage is TRBV5-1 and J usage is TRBJ1-5; unclear D gene. Germline V CDR1 and CDR2: SGHRS, YFSETQ. The CDR3 runs to 13 residues. Trimming removed 5 bases from V and 5 bases from J, with 11 bases in between. DNA for the CDR3: TGCGCCAGCAGTTCGTTTGGGGATCAGCCCCAGCATTTT. This codes for CASSSFGDQPQHF. The entire variable domain, with the rest obtained from reference TRBV5-1 and TRBJ1-5, is as follows: KAGVTQTPRYLIKTRGQQVTLSCSPISGHRSVSWYQQTPGQGLQFLFEYFSETQRNKGNFPGRFSGRQFSNSRSEMNVSTLELGDSALYLCASSSFGDQPQHFGDGTRLSIL.

This clone was counted only a few times. The gene calls are TRBV7-6 and TRBJ1-6; D unresolved. CDR3 length: 16 residues. V was trimmed by 2 bases and J by 6 bases, leaving 14 bases between them. The germline gives CDR1 SGHVS, CDR2 FNYEAQ. The CDR3 nucleotides are TGTGCCAGCAGCTTAAACGGCGGGGTGGGTAATTCACCCCTCCACTTT. It specifies CASSLNGGVGNSPLHF.

The CDR3 protein is CASSLGAGYQPQHF. The CDR3 nucleotides read TGTGCCAGCAGCTTAGGGGCGGGGTATCAGCCCCAGCATTTT. The rearrangement links TRBV7-9 to TRBJ1-5; D not certain. Germline CDR1 and CDR2: SEHNR and FQNEAQ (reference sequence). The V and J ends lost 1 base and 5 bases respectively, with 9 bases between them. There are 14 residues in the CDR3.

This sequence joins TRBV5-1 and TRBJ1-5; D gene unclear. V was pared by 0 bases and J by 0 bases, with 7 bases between. The CDR3 runs to 15 residues. Germline-derived CDR1 and CDR2 are SGHRS and YFSETQ. The CDR3 sequence: CASSLGLHSNQPQHF. DNA of the CDR3: TGCGCCAGCAGCTTGGGACTGCATAGCAATCAGCCCCAGCATTTT.

V gene TRBV7-9 combines with J gene TRBJ1-1; 8 bases align to TRBD1. V lost 2 bases and J lost 1; bases outside the gene matches: 12. Germline lookup yields CDR1 SEHNR and CDR2 FQNEAQ (reference sequence). The CDR3 runs 18 residues. The CDR3 DNA reads TGTGCCAGCAGCTTAACTATTCAGGGGGCAAGGGGGAACACTGAAGCTTTCTTT. Protein sequence: CASSLTIQGARGNTEAFF.

This rearrangement joins TRBV6-6 to TRBJ1-2; D gene ambiguous. CDR3 length: 12 amino acids. CDR1 is MNHNY, CDR2 SVGAGI, per germline (reference sequence). Between the trimmed V and J ends, which lost 6 bases and 8 bases, there was a span of 13 bases. This chain's CDR3 is CASREGWEGYTF. The CDR3 region has the DNA TGTGCCAGCAGGGAGGGTTGGGAGGGCTACACCTTC.

This sequence joins TRBV30 and TRBJ1-4; D not certain. The CDR3 consists of 15 residues. V was trimmed by 8 bases and J by 5 bases, leaving 21 bases between them. Looked up from germline, CDR1 is GTSNPN and CDR2 is SVGIG (reference sequence). DNA of the CDR3: TGTGCCCAGAGAACCCTCGGGCAGCAAAATGAAAAACTGTTTTTT. Translating it yields CAQRTLGQQNEKLFF.